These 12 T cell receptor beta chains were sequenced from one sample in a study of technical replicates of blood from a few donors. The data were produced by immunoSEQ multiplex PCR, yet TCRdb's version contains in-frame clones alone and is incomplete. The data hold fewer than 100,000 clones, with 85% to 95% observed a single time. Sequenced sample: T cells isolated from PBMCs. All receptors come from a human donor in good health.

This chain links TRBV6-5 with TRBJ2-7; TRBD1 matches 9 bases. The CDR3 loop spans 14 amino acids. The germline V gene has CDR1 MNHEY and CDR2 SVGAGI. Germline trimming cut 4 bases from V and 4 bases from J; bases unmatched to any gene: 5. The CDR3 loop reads CASSSPGQGYEQYF. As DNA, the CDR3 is TGTGCCAGCAGTTCTCCGGGACAGGGTTACGAGCAGTACTTC.

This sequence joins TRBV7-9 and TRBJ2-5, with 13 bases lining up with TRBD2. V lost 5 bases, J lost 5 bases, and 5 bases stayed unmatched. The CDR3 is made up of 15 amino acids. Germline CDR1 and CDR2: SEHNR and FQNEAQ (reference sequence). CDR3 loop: CASSRTSGSWETQYF. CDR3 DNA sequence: TGTGCCAGCAGCCGGACTAGCGGGAGTTGGGAGACCCAGTACTTC.

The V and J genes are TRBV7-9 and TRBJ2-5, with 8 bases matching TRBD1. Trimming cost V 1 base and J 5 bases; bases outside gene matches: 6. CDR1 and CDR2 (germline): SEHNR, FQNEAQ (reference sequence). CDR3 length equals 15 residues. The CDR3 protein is CASSLGSGGGETQYF. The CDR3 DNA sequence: TGTGCCAGCAGCTTAGGATCAGGGGGCGGGGAGACCCAGTACTTC.

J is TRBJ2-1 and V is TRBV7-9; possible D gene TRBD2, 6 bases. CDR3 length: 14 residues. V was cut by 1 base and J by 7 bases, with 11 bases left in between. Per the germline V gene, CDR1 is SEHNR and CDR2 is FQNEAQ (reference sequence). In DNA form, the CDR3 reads TGTGCCAGCAGCTTAGACGGCGGGGTGAATGAGCAGTTCTTC. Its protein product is CASSLDGGVNEQFF.

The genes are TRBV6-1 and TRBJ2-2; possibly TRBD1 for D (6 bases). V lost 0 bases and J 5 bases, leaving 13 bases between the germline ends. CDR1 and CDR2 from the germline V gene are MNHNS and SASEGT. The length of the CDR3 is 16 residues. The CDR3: CASSEAELRGTGELFF. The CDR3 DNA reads TGTGCCAGCAGTGAAGCGGAACTCAGGGGTACCGGGGAGCTGTTTTTT.

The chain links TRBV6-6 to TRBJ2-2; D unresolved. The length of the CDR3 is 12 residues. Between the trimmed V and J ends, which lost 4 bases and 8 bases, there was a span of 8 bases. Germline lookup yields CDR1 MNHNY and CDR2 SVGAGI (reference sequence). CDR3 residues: CASSSRLGELFF. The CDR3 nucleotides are TGTGCCAGCAGTTCCCGCCTAGGGGAGCTGTTTTTT.

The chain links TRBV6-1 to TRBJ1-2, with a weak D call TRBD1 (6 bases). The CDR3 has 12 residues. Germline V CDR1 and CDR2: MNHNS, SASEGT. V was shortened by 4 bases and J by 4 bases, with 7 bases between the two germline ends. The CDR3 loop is CASSVQGYGYTF. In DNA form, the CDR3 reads TGTGCCAGCAGTGTACAGGGCTATGGCTACACCTTC.

The CDR3 DNA reads TGTGCCAGCAGCCCCGGTGGGGCCGTAGAAAAACTGTTTTTT. It yields the protein CASSPGGAVEKLFF. This chain uses TRBV7-8 with TRBJ1-4; D may be TRBD1 (5 bases). V lost 5 bases to trimming and J lost 8 bases, with 15 bases between them. Germline V gene sequence: CDR1 SGHVS, CDR2 FQNEAQ. The CDR3 is made up of 14 amino acids.

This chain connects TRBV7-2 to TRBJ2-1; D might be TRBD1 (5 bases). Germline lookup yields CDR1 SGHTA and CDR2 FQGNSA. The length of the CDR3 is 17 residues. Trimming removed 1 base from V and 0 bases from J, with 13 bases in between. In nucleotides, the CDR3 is TGTGCCAGCAGCTTAGGGTCAGGGTCGAGCTCCTACAATGAGCAGTTCTTC. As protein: CASSLGSGSSSYNEQFF. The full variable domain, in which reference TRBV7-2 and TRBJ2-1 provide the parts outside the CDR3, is GAGVSQSPSNKVTEKGKDVELRCDPISGHTALYWYRQSLGQGLEFLIYFQGNSAPDKSGLPSDRFSAERTGGSVSTLTIQRTQQEDSAVYLCASSLGSGSSSYNEQFFGPGTRLTVL.

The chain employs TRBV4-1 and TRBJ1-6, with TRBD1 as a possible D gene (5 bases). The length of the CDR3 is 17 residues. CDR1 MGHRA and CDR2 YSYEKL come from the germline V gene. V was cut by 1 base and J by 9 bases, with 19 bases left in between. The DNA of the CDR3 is TGCGCCAGCAGCCAAGTGGGGGGACTCGTGGGATTTTCACCCCTCCACTTT. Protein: CASSQVGGLVGFSPLHF.

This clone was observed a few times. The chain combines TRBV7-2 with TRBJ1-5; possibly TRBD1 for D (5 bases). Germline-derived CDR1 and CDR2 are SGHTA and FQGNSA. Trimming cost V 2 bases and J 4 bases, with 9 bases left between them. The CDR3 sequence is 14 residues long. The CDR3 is CASSLTRTNQPQHF. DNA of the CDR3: TGTGCCAGCAGCTTAACCCGGACAAATCAGCCCCAGCATTTT.

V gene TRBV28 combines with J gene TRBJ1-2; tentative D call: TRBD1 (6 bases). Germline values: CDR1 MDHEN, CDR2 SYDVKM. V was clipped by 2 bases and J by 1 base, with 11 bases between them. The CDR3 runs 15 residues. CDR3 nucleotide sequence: TGTGCCAGCAGTTTAATGACAGGAAATAACTATGGCTACACCTTC. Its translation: CASSLMTGNNYGYTF.